These 26 T cell receptor beta chains were sequenced from one sample in a study of cytomegalovirus exposure and HLA in healthy donors (dated by TCRdb to 2016 to 2017). Receptors were amplified or captured by the immunoSEQ multiplex PCR assay. For the multiplex PCR, a mixture combining 60 forward primers for TCR Vbeta segments and 13 reverse primers for TCR Jbeta segments was used. The table was pulled from immuneACCESS by TCRdb, which kept in-frame rearrangements only. Such tables lose some clones; where checked, under half of the loss comes from unresolved V genes, and the rest has no known cause. The sample has fewer than 120,000 clones on record, approximately 78% of them singletons. The ten biggest clones cover around 1.3% of the sample. Sequencing was done on a sample of PBMCs. Receptors were obtained from a woman in her twenties or thirties in good health and CMV-seronegative.

Here the CDR3 DNA reads TGCAGCGCTGGCCCCGGGACAGGGTTAGGTGGCTACACCTTC. It translates to CSAGPGTGLGGYTF. The chain couples TRBV29-1 to TRBJ1-2; 9 nucleotides agree with TRBD1. Germline CDR1 is SQVTM and CDR2 is ANQGSEA. CDR3 length: 14 amino acids. The V and J ends lost 7 bases and 7 bases, in that order; junction bases with no gene match: 13.

The chain employs TRBV7-9 and TRBJ2-7; 7 bases line up with TRBD2. CDR1 is SEHNR and CDR2 is FQNEAQ in the germline V gene (reference sequence). The CDR3 extends over 13 amino acids. V was pared by 5 bases and J by 2 bases, with 3 bases of the junction left unmatched. The CDR3: CASSPRETYEQYF. Here the CDR3 DNA reads TGTGCCAGCAGCCCGCGGGAGACCTACGAGCAGTACTTC.

The chain combines TRBV29-1 with TRBJ2-5, with a possible D match to TRBD1 (5 bases). Trimming pared 3 bases from V and 2 bases from J, leaving 10 bases between. CDR3 length: 13 amino acids. Germline V gives CDR1 SQVTM, CDR2 ANQGSEA. The CDR3 spells CSVEERGQETQYF. The CDR3 DNA reads as TGCAGCGTTGAGGAAAGGGGACAAGAGACCCAGTACTTC.

This clone was detected a few times. The V gene is TRBV29-1, the J gene TRBJ2-5, with TRBD1 matching over 8 bases. The J call is uncertain, as TRBJ2-7 better fits the DNA end. Germline loops: CDR1 SQVTM, CDR2 ANQGSEA. The CDR3 is 13 amino acids. The CDR3, as DNA: TGCAGCGTTGGACGAGACAGGGGCCACGAGCAGTACTTC. Its translation is CSVGRDRGHEQYF.

The V and J genes are TRBV7-2 and TRBJ2-5; weak D call: TRBD1 (5 bases). Germline CDR1 SGHTA, CDR2 FQGNSA. This CDR3 has 14 amino acids. The ends were cut back, 5 bases at V and 4 bases at J, with 14 bases in the middle. The CDR3 spells CASSRIPGSETQYF. The CDR3 region has the DNA TGTGCCAGCAGCAGGATTCCAGGGTCAGAGACCCAGTACTTC. The full variable domain, rest sourced from reference TRBV7-2 and TRBJ2-5, is GAGVSQSPSNKVTEKGKDVELRCDPISGHTALYWYRQSLGQGLEFLIYFQGNSAPDKSGLPSDRFSAERTGGSVSTLTIQRTQQEDSAVYLCASSRIPGSETQYFGPGTRLLVL.

The chain combines TRBV7-6 with TRBJ1-5; the match to TRBD1 covers 8 bases. The V gene end was trimmed by 1 base and the J gene end by 4 bases; junction bases not matched to a gene: 3. CDR1 and CDR2 (germline): SGHVS, FNYEAQ. This CDR3 comprises 15 residues. DNA for the CDR3: TGTGCCAGCAGCTTAGACGACAGGGGTAATCAGCCCCAGCATTTT. Translated, it gives CASSLDDRGNQPQHF.

This clone has only a few counts. This chain connects TRBV19 to TRBJ2-7, with D possibly TRBD2 on 5 matching bases. Germline V gene lookup returns CDR1 LNHDA and CDR2 SQIVND (reference sequence). Trimming stripped 0 bases from V and 5 bases from J, with 11 bases between. This CDR3 is 14 amino acids long. The DNA for the CDR3 is TGTGCCAGTAGTATAGATCTTTCGGAGGACGAGCAGTACTTC. Translated, it gives CASSIDLSEDEQYF.

The count of this clone is one. This rearrangement joins TRBV30 to TRBJ1-6; 10 bases fit TRBD1. Trimming removed 2 bases from V and 5 bases from J; junction bases left unmatched: 6. The germline V gene encodes CDR1 GTSNPN and CDR2 SVGIG (reference sequence). The CDR3 spans 16 residues. For the CDR3, the DNA is TGTGCCTGGAGTCGACAGGGGGCGTCCCATAATTCACCCCTCCACTTT. Amino acid sequence: CAWSRQGASHNSPLHF.

The V gene is TRBV6-1, the J gene TRBJ2-1; tentatively, D is TRBD1 (5 bases). This CDR3 has 15 amino acids. The V end was cut by 5 bases, the J end by 7 bases, with 18 bases between. Germline V gives CDR1 MNHNS, CDR2 SASEGT. The CDR3 sequence is CASSSRDSRGNEQFF. CDR3 coding DNA: TGTGCCAGCAGTAGCAGGGATTCCCGCGGAAATGAGCAGTTCTTC.

The chain couples TRBV29-1 to TRBJ2-7; 7 nucleotides line up with TRBD2. This CDR3 contains 14 residues. V lost 5 bases and J lost 0; bases outside the gene matches: 7. Germline V lookup: CDR1 SQVTM, CDR2 ANQGSEA. CDR3: CSVRTSESSYEQYF. The CDR3 DNA sequence: TGCAGCGTTAGAACTAGCGAGAGCTCCTACGAGCAGTACTTC.

This rearrangement joins TRBV30 to TRBJ2-3, with a weak D call TRBD2 (7 bases). The CDR3 runs to 11 residues. In germline, CDR1 is GTSNPN, CDR2 SVGIG (reference sequence). V was clipped by 5 bases and J by 11 bases, with 14 bases between them. The CDR3 here is CAWGPGGKQYF. The CDR3 DNA follows: TGTGCCTGGGGGCCGGGGGGCAAGCAGTATTTT.

This clone was seen just once. V usage is TRBV4-2 and J usage is TRBJ2-2; tentative D call: TRBD2 (5 bases). The CDR3 extends over 14 amino acids. V lost 6 bases, J lost 5 bases, and 13 bases lay in between. Germline V gene data show CDR1 as LGHNA and CDR2 as YNFKEQ. Here the CDR3 DNA reads TGTGCCAGCAGACGAATCGGCGGGACCGGGGAGCTGTTTTTT. It codes for CASRRIGGTGELFF.

This clone was detected once. This chain connects TRBV21-1 to TRBJ2-4; the D call in the table, TRBD2, was not verified against the DNA. TRBV21-1 is designated a pseudogene. The CDR3 extends over 14 amino acids. The CDR3 sequence: CASSLSRLGNIQYF. The CDR3 DNA follows: TGTGCCAGCAGCTTAAGTCGACTGGGAAACATTCAGTACTTC.

This clone turned up a few times. The chain couples TRBV18 to TRBJ1-3, with 8 nucleotides matching TRBD1. Germline V gene sequence: CDR1 KGHSH, CDR2 LQKENI. V lost 6 bases to trimming and J lost 4 bases; unmatched junction nucleotides: 5. The CDR3 extends over 14 amino acids. The chain's CDR3 is CASSQTGVGNTIYF. The DNA of the CDR3 is TGTGCCAGCTCGCAGACAGGGGTCGGAAACACCATATATTTT.

This clone was counted between two and nine times. The chain links TRBV29-1 to TRBJ1-2; a weak D match, TRBD1 (5 bases). Germline assignment: CDR1 SQVTM and CDR2 ANQGSEA. CDR3 size: 11 residues. V was cut by 4 bases and J by 5 bases, with 8 bases left in between. CDR3 nucleotide sequence: TGCAGCGTTGGCAGGGATTATGGCTACACCTTC. Translation gives CSVGRDYGYTF.

This chain joins TRBV18 and TRBJ1-5, with 9 bases lining up with TRBD1. Trimming cost V 3 bases and J 4 bases; bases outside gene matches: 4. From germline, CDR1 is KGHSH and CDR2 LQKENI. The length of the CDR3 is 15 residues. The CDR3 spells CASSPGTGQNQPQHF. CDR3 DNA sequence: TGTGCCAGCTCACCCGGGACAGGGCAAAATCAGCCCCAGCATTTT.

J is TRBJ2-1 and V is TRBV11-2; 12 bases are a match to TRBD2. Germline assignment: CDR1 SGHAT and CDR2 FQNNGV. Unmatched junction bases numbered 8, after V lost 0 bases and J lost 11 bases. The CDR3 consists of 16 residues. The CDR3 coding sequence is TGTGCCAGCAGCTTAGAATCCGGACTAGCGGGATTAAAGCAGTTCTTC. Its protein is CASSLESGLAGLKQFF.

V is TRBV21-1 and J is TRBJ2-5; the table's D gene call, TRBD2, was not cross checked with the DNA. TRBV21-1 is flagged as a pseudogene. The CDR3 extends over 15 amino acids. The CDR3 nucleotides are TGTGCCAGCAGCAGAAGGACTAGCGGGGAAGAGACCCAGTACTTC. It encodes CASSRRTSGEETQYF.

This clone was counted between two and nine times. The chain uses TRBV5-1 and TRBJ2-1, with TRBD1 matching 8 bases. The CDR3 totals 15 residues. The germline gives CDR1 SGHRS, CDR2 YFSETQ. The trim removed 4 bases at V and 3 bases at J, leaving 6 bases unmatched. This chain's CDR3 is CASSPGTGIYNEQFF. The CDR3 nucleotides are TGCGCCAGCAGCCCCGGGACAGGAATCTACAATGAGCAGTTCTTC.

The gene calls are TRBV28 and TRBJ2-7; 14 bases are shared with TRBD2. This CDR3 contains 17 residues. With V trimmed by 10 bases and J by 2 bases, 13 bases remained unmatched. Germline loops: CDR1 MDHEN, CDR2 SYDVKM. The CDR3 region is CATSRGTSGRLAYEQYF. The CDR3 coding sequence is TGTGCCACCTCCCGGGGGACTAGCGGGAGACTGGCCTACGAGCAGTACTTC.

The genes are TRBV10-3 and TRBJ2-7; D remains ambiguous. The CDR3 consists of 14 residues. CDR1 is ENHRY and CDR2 is SYGVKD in the germline V gene. The V gene lost 2 bases and the J gene lost 3 bases, with 11 bases spanning the gap. CDR3 amino acids: CAISEPGGSYEQYF. CDR3 coding DNA: TGTGCCATCAGTGAGCCTGGCGGTAGCTACGAGCAGTACTTC.

The V and J genes are TRBV25-1 and TRBJ2-1, with TRBD1 identical over 10 bases. Germline V gene data show CDR1 as MGHDK and CDR2 as SYGVNS. The CDR3 extends over 14 amino acids. After removal of 5 bases from V and 8 bases from J, the junction contained 6 bases not matched to a gene. The CDR3 here is CASSRQGAKDEQFF. Here the CDR3 DNA reads TGTGCCAGCAGTCGACAGGGGGCGAAGGATGAGCAGTTCTTC. Supplemented by reference TRBV25-1 and TRBJ2-1, the full variable domain reads EADIYQTPRYLVIGTGKKITLECSQTMGHDKMYWYQQDPGMELHLIHYSYGVNSTEKGDLSSESTVSRIRTEHFPLTLESARPSHTSQYLCASSRQGAKDEQFFGPGTRLTVL.

This rearrangement joins TRBV29-1 to TRBJ2-7, with D possibly TRBD1 on 5 matching bases. CDR1 is SQVTM, CDR2 ANQGSEA, per germline. CDR3 length equals 16 residues. Trimming took off 4 bases at V and 3 bases at J, with 22 bases between the two ends. The CDR3 DNA follows: TGCAGCGTTGGATTAGGAGCAGGGCTTTTGGGCTACGAGCAGTACTTC. Translated, it gives CSVGLGAGLLGYEQYF.

This clone has only a few counts. The chain links TRBV4-2 to TRBJ2-7; no clear D. The CDR3 runs 15 residues. Per the germline V gene, CDR1 is LGHNA and CDR2 is YNFKEQ. V shed 0 bases and J shed 1 base, with 10 bases lying between them. CDR3 sequence: CASSQDMAGSYEQYF. The CDR3 DNA reads as TGTGCCAGCAGCCAAGATATGGCCGGGTCCTACGAGCAGTACTTC.

CDR3 nucleotide sequence: TGCGCCAGCAGCCAAGATCCACTAGCGGGGGACCTCGGGGATACGCAGTATTTT. Residues: CASSQDPLAGDLGDTQYF. The rearrangement links TRBV4-1 to TRBJ2-3, with TRBD2 matching over 11 bases. After removal of 0 bases from V and 6 bases from J, the junction contained 11 bases not matched to a gene. The germline V gene has CDR1 MGHRA and CDR2 YSYEKL. The length of the CDR3 is 18 residues.

The chain combines TRBV4-3 with TRBJ1-4; 9 bases agree with TRBD1. Trimming at V came to 4 bases and at J to 6 bases, leaving 6 bases not matched to a gene. The CDR3 is 15 residues long. Germline CDR1 and CDR2: LGHNA and YSLEER. The CDR3 is CASSPNRGPDEKLFF. Written as DNA, the CDR3 is TGCGCCAGCAGCCCGAACAGGGGGCCGGATGAAAAACTGTTTTTT.